Below are 19 T cell receptor beta chains sequenced from a single sample in a study of cytomegalovirus exposure and HLA in healthy donors. Both 60 Vbeta primers and 13 Jbeta primers went into the PCR. The assay was immunoSEQ multiplex PCR, and TCRdb's table has in-frame clones only and misses some. The profile shows more than 70,000 clones, about three quarters of them singletons. Sequenced: PBMCs. The receptors stem from a man aged 45-65 years in good health and CMV-seropositive.

The CDR3 sequence is CASSARLAGDTGELFF. The CDR3 nucleotides are TGTGCCAGTAGTGCGAGACTAGCGGGGGACACCGGGGAGCTGTTTTTT. This chain joins TRBV19 and TRBJ2-2; 12 nucleotides match TRBD2. V shed 5 bases and J 3 bases; nucleotides not matched to a gene: 4. The CDR3 loop spans 16 amino acids. Germline V gene data show CDR1 as LNHDA and CDR2 as SQIVND (reference sequence).

J is TRBJ2-1 and V is TRBV10-3; D is unresolved. This CDR3 spans 12 amino acids. Germline lookup yields CDR1 ENHRY and CDR2 SYGVKD. The germline V and J ends were trimmed by 3 bases and 6 bases, with 6 bases remaining between them. The CDR3 spells CAISDGSNEQFF. In DNA form, the CDR3 reads TGTGCCATCAGTGATGGTAGCAATGAGCAGTTCTTC.

The gene calls are TRBV7-2 and TRBJ2-7, with TRBD2 matching over 10 bases. The V gene end was trimmed by 1 base and the J gene end by 2 bases; junction bases not matched to a gene: 5. This CDR3 has 16 amino acids. Germline V gives CDR1 SGHTA, CDR2 FQGNSA. CDR3 DNA: TGTGCCAGCAGCTTAGTGTTCCTAGCGGGAGCCTACGAGCAGTACTTC. Amino acid sequence: CASSLVFLAGAYEQYF.

The rearrangement joins TRBV19 to TRBJ1-5, with 8 bases identical to TRBD1. Germline CDR1 reads LNHDA; CDR2 reads SQIVND (reference sequence). The CDR3 extends over 16 amino acids. Trimming at V came to 7 bases and at J to 1 base, leaving 9 bases not matched to a gene. CDR3 in amino acids: CASILSGGWSNQPQHF. The CDR3 DNA reads TGTGCCAGTATATTGTCAGGGGGCTGGAGCAATCAGCCCCAGCATTTT.

The chain couples TRBV2 to TRBJ1-5, with a possible D match to TRBD1 (6 bases). V was cut by 9 bases and J by 6 bases, with 21 bases left in between. Germline V gene data show CDR1 as SNHLY and CDR2 as FYNNEI. This CDR3 is built from 15 residues. CDR3 bases: TGTGCCAGTACCGACAGGAGCCTCCTTATTCAGCCCCAGCATTTT. This translates into CASTDRSLLIQPQHF.

The V gene is TRBV5-6, the J gene TRBJ2-2; D gene uncertain. CDR3 length: 13 amino acids. From germline, CDR1 is SGHDT and CDR2 YYEEEE. The germline V and J ends were trimmed by 4 bases and 5 bases, with 9 bases remaining between them. The CDR3 here is CASSPSMTGELFF. The DNA of the CDR3 is TGTGCCAGCAGCCCAAGCATGACCGGGGAGCTGTTTTTT.

The V and J genes are TRBV18 and TRBJ1-1, with D possibly TRBD1 on 6 matching bases. This CDR3 has 13 amino acids. Looked up from germline, CDR1 is KGHSH and CDR2 is LQKENI. V lost 4 bases and J lost 7, with 13 bases in between. The CDR3 DNA reads as TGTGCCAGCTCACACCCGGCAGGGGTTGAAGCTTTCTTT. Its protein product is CASSHPAGVEAFF.

V usage is TRBV2 and J usage is TRBJ2-1, with 15 bases lining up with TRBD2. Losses at the gene ends were 5 bases for V and 6 bases for J; bases not matched to a gene: 8. This CDR3 has 17 residues. Germline loops: CDR1 SNHLY, CDR2 FYNNEI. As DNA, the CDR3 is TGTGCCAGCAGTTGGACTAGCGGGAGGGCCAGTGTCAATGAGCAGTTCTTC. This translates into CASSWTSGRASVNEQFF.

The V call is TRBV10-1, the J call TRBJ2-3, with TRBD2 matching over 11 bases. The CDR3 is 18 amino acids. The V gene end was trimmed by 0 bases and the J gene end by 1 base; junction bases not matched to a gene: 6. Germline V CDR1 and CDR2: WNHNN, SYGVQD (reference sequence). CDR3 residues: CASSESDTSGRGTDTQYF. The DNA for the CDR3 is TGCGCCAGCAGTGAGTCGGATACTAGCGGGAGAGGCACAGATACGCAGTATTTT.

With regard to this clone: One junction end does not reproduce the germline sequence, and a read error may be involved. J is TRBJ2-7 and V is TRBV4-2; 7 positions agree with TRBD2. The CDR3 spans 17 residues. Germline CDR1 LGHNA, CDR2 YNFKEQ. CDR3: CASSQALRGRAFSQIVF. For the CDR3, the DNA is TGTGCCAGCAGCCAAGCCCTCAGAGGGAGGGCCTTCTCCCAAATTGTTTTC.

This clone came up once. This sequence joins TRBV2 and TRBJ1-5; D is undetermined. The CDR3 is 13 amino acids. The germline gives CDR1 SNHLY, CDR2 FYNNEI. V was cut by 3 bases and J by 0 bases, with 3 bases left in between. The CDR3 sequence: CASSDISNQPQHF. CDR3 nucleotides: TGTGCCAGCAGTGATATTAGCAATCAGCCCCAGCATTTT.

The V and J genes are TRBV10-2 and TRBJ1-1; 12 bases align to TRBD1. The V and J ends lost 3 bases and 4 bases, in that order; junction bases with no gene match: 9. The germline CDR1 and CDR2 sequences are WSHSY and SAAADI. CDR3 size: 17 residues. This CDR3 is CASSDLGQGARGTEAFF. The CDR3 nucleotides read TGCGCCAGCAGTGACCTGGGACAGGGGGCTCGAGGCACTGAAGCTTTCTTT.

This clone was observed once. The J gene is TRBJ2-5, the V gene TRBV28; a weak D match, TRBD2 (6 bases). The ends were cut back, 5 bases at V and 4 bases at J, with 17 bases in the middle. The CDR3 runs to 15 residues. CDR1 is MDHEN and CDR2 is SYDVKM in the germline V gene. CDR3 region: CASSPAGRGTETQYF. Written as DNA, the CDR3 is TGTGCCAGCAGTCCAGCGGGCCGGGGGACAGAGACCCAGTACTTC. Full variable domain (missing parts from reference TRBV28 and TRBJ2-5): DVKVTQSSRYLVKRTGEKVFLECVQDMDHENMFWYRQDPGLGLRLIYFSYDVKMKEKGDIPEGYSVSREKKERFSLILESASTNQTSMYLCASSPAGRGTETQYFGPGTRLLVL.

This chain links TRBV7-6 with TRBJ2-1, with D perhaps matching TRBD1 (6 bases). This CDR3 region has 17 residues. V shed 1 base and J shed 5 bases, with 18 bases lying between them. From germline, CDR1 is SGHVS and CDR2 FNYEAQ. The CDR3 region is CASSLEKNWGRHNEQFF. The CDR3 region has the DNA TGTGCCAGCAGCTTAGAGAAAAACTGGGGGCGACACAATGAGCAGTTCTTC. The full variable domain, rest sourced from reference TRBV7-6 and TRBJ2-1, is GAGVSQSPRYKVTKRGQDVALRCDPISGHVSLYWYRQALGQGPEFLTYFNYEAQQDKSGLPNDRFSAERPEGSISTLTIQRTEQRDSAMYRCASSLEKNWGRHNEQFFGPGTRLTVL.

This clone was detected a few times. This chain connects TRBV11-2 to TRBJ2-7; no definite D call. The germline V gene has CDR1 SGHAT and CDR2 FQNNGV. The CDR3 runs 12 residues. V was shortened by 0 bases and J by 5 bases, with 5 bases between the two germline ends. The CDR3 loop is CASSLDFDEQYF. The CDR3, as DNA: TGTGCCAGCAGCTTAGATTTCGACGAGCAGTACTTC. The variable domain in full, with the rest retrieved from reference TRBV11-2 and TRBJ2-7, is EAGVAQSPRYKIIEKRQSVAFWCNPISGHATLYWYQQILGQGPKLLIQFQNNGVVDDSQLPKDRFSAERLKGVDSTLKIQPAKLEDSAVYLCASSLDFDEQYFGPGTRLTVT.

The V and J genes are TRBV11-3 and TRBJ2-5; TRBD2 aligns across 8 bases. V shed 0 bases and J 3 bases; nucleotides not matched to a gene: 3. The CDR3 is made up of 15 amino acids. CDR1 SGHNT and CDR2 YENEEA come from the germline V gene. The CDR3 is CASSLDGTREETQYF. DNA of the CDR3: TGTGCCAGCAGCTTAGATGGGACTAGGGAAGAGACCCAGTACTTC. The full variable domain, with the rest looked up from reference TRBV11-3 and TRBJ2-5, is EAGVVQSPRYKIIEKKQPVAFWCNPISGHNTLYWYLQNLGQGPELLIRYENEEAVDDSQLPKDRFSAERLKGVDSTLKIQPAELGDSAVYLCASSLDGTREETQYFGPGTRLLVL.

J is TRBJ2-1 and V is TRBV29-1; D is possibly TRBD1 (6 bases). V shed 3 bases and J shed 0 bases, with 15 bases lying between them. From germline, CDR1 is SQVTM and CDR2 ANQGSEA. The CDR3 totals 16 residues. The CDR3 DNA reads as TGCAGCGTTGACCCCTACAGGGCGAGCTCCTACAATGAGCAGTTCTTC. Translated: CSVDPYRASSYNEQFF.

The chain uses TRBV10-1 and TRBJ2-7, with D possibly matching TRBD2 (5 bases). The CDR3 is made up of 14 amino acids. Germline assignment: CDR1 WNHNN and CDR2 SYGVQD (reference sequence). V lost 6 bases, J lost 0 bases, and 12 bases lay in between. CDR3 nucleotide sequence: TGCGCCAGCAGCCCACGGACTGACTCCTACGAGCAGTACTTC. Its translation is CASSPRTDSYEQYF.

This clone has a handful of counts. Relative to the germline gene, one junction end is altered; a read error may explain this. This rearrangement joins TRBV13 to TRBJ2-4; 8 bases match TRBD2. CDR3 size: 15 residues. Germline V gene lookup returns CDR1 PRHDT and CDR2 FYEKMQ (reference sequence). CDR3 residues: CASSGGGLAKNSQYF. Here the CDR3 DNA reads TGTGCCAGCAGCGGAGGAGGACTAGCCAAAAACAGTCAGTACTTC.